The 8 T cell receptor beta chains below come from one sample, sequenced in a study of T cell repertoires in cytomegalovirus infection. TCRdb re-called the reads with MiXCR, one entry per CDR3 protein. The sample includes about half a million distinct CDR3 sequences, roughly a third seen only once; the top ten take about a sixth. No cognate antigen is known for these TCRs. The input for sequencing was cultured PBMCs, taken from culture after CMV antigen stimulation. These receptors all stem from a human donor in good health (CMV status not recorded). Some clones in this sample may be carry-over from other donors' samples.

This clonotype was found many times. The chain combines TRBV7-9 with TRBJ2-1, with unresolved D. CDR3 length equals 14 residues. Between the trimmed V and J ends, which lost 5 bases and 6 bases, there was a span of 14 bases. Germline V lookup: CDR1 SEHNR, CDR2 FQNEAQ (reference sequence). The CDR3 DNA follows: TGTGCCAGCAGCGTTAGTCCCAGCCCCAATGAGCAGTTCTTC. It specifies CASSVSPSPNEQFF.

This chain joins TRBV30 and TRBJ2-1; D not certain. The CDR3 extends over 11 amino acids. The germline gives CDR1 GTSNPN, CDR2 SVGIG (reference sequence). Trimming removed 4 bases from V and 0 bases from J, with 1 base in between. The CDR3 region has the DNA TGTGCCTGGACCTCCTACAATGAGCAGTTCTTC. This gives the protein CAWTSYNEQFF. Full variable domain (outside the CDR3, taken from reference TRBV30 and TRBJ2-1): SQTIHQWPATLVQPVGSPLSLECTVEGTSNPNLYWYRQAAGRGLQLLFYSVGIGQISSEVPQNLSASRPQDRQFILSSKKLLLSDSGFYLCAWTSYNEQFFGPGTRLTVL.

J is TRBJ1-2 and V is TRBV30, with D unresolved. Per the germline V gene, CDR1 is GTSNPN and CDR2 is SVGIG (reference sequence). The V end was cut by 7 bases, the J end by 8 bases, with 8 bases between. The CDR3 extends over 9 amino acids. CDR3 DNA sequence: TGTGCCTTGACCCCCGGCTACACCTTC. It encodes CALTPGYTF. Supplemented by reference TRBV30 and TRBJ1-2, the full variable domain reads SQTIHQWPATLVQPVGSPLSLECTVEGTSNPNLYWYRQAAGRGLQLLFYSVGIGQISSEVPQNLSASRPQDRQFILSSKKLLLSDSGFYLCALTPGYTFGSGTRLTVV.

The V and J genes are TRBV28 and TRBJ1-1; 8 bases are a match to TRBD1. CDR1 MDHEN and CDR2 SYDVKM come from the germline V gene. This CDR3 has 15 amino acids. The ends lost 8 bases at V and 9 bases at J; junction bases unmatched: 17. The CDR3 DNA sequence: TGTGCCAGCCCACCCCCGACAGGGGACCGAGCGAAAGCTTTCTTT. Encoded protein: CASPPPTGDRAKAFF. Full variable domain (outside the CDR3, taken from reference TRBV28 and TRBJ1-1): DVKVTQSSRYLVKRTGEKVFLECVQDMDHENMFWYRQDPGLGLRLIYFSYDVKMKEKGDIPEGYSVSREKKERFSLILESASTNQTSMYLCASPPPTGDRAKAFFGQGTRLTVV.

This clonotype was observed at least ten times. The CDR3 is CASSLDRGGNQPQHF. DNA of the CDR3: TGTGCCAGCAGTTTGGACAGGGGTGGTAATCAGCCCCAGCATTTT. The chain links TRBV7-2 to TRBJ1-5; TRBD1 aligns across 9 bases. The V and J ends lost 6 bases and 4 bases, in that order; junction bases with no gene match: 7. The germline V gene encodes CDR1 SGHTA and CDR2 FQGNSA. This CDR3 contains 15 residues.

This clonotype occurred many times. The rearrangement links TRBV7-2 to TRBJ2-3; D call uncertain. Germline V gene sequence: CDR1 SGHTA, CDR2 FQGNSA. The CDR3 has 13 amino acids. Trimming removed 5 bases from V and 0 bases from J, with 6 bases in between. The CDR3: CASSASSTDTQYF. In nucleotides, the CDR3 is TGTGCCAGCAGCGCTTCTAGCACAGATACGCAGTATTTT.

The chain employs TRBV3-1 and TRBJ1-5; D not resolved. Germline V CDR1 and CDR2: LGHDT, YNNKEL (reference sequence). The CDR3 spans 15 residues. The ends were cut back, 0 bases at V and 9 bases at J, with 15 bases in the middle. CDR3 protein: CASSQELTEPWPQHF. The CDR3 DNA is TGTGCCAGCAGCCAAGAGCTCACCGAGCCTTGGCCCCAGCATTTT. Together with reference TRBV3-1 and TRBJ1-5, the CDR3 gives the full variable domain: DTAVSQTPKYLVTQMGNDKSIKCEQNLGHDTMYWYKQDSKKFLKIMFSYNNKELIINETVPNRFSPKSPDKAHLNLHINSLELGDSAVYFCASSQELTEPWPQHFGDGTRLSIL.

This clonotype was counted between two and nine times. The chain uses TRBV6-6 and TRBJ2-2; the match to TRBD2 covers 11 bases. The junction had 3 bases not matched to a gene; V was cut back by 0 bases and J by 6 bases. This CDR3 spans 16 amino acids. The germline gives CDR1 MNHNY, CDR2 SVGAGI (reference sequence). The CDR3 nucleotides read TGTGCCAGCAGTTACTCGGCTAGCGGGAGGTCCGGGGAGCTGTTTTTT. Amino acids: CASSYSASGRSGELFF.